Following are 14 T cell receptor beta chains from one sample sequenced in a study of cytomegalovirus exposure and HLA in healthy donors. Sequencing used immunoSEQ multiplex PCR; TCRdb keeps in-frame clones, though not all of them. The repertoire holds 90,000 to 150,000 clones, with 86% as singletons. Sequencing used PBMCs. The receptors shown here come from a man younger than 35 in good health and CMV-seronegative.

This chain uses TRBV2 with TRBJ2-3, with D possibly matching TRBD2 (5 bases). V gave up 8 bases and J gave up 1 base, with 10 bases separating them. This CDR3 spans 13 amino acids. The V gene's germline CDR1 is SNHLY and CDR2 FYNNEI. The CDR3 here is CASRAGGTDTQYF. Here the CDR3 DNA reads TGTGCCAGCCGTGCCGGGGGCACAGATACGCAGTATTTT.

V usage is TRBV27 and J usage is TRBJ2-3; tentative D call: TRBD2 (6 bases). CDR1 MNHEY and CDR2 SMNVEV come from the germline V gene (reference sequence). V shed 4 bases and J shed 5 bases, with 19 bases lying between them. The CDR3 loop spans 16 amino acids. The CDR3 reads CASSYLSRRGGDTQYF. For the CDR3, the DNA is TGTGCCAGCAGTTATCTATCCCGGAGGGGAGGAGATACGCAGTATTTT.

V gene TRBV5-1 combines with J gene TRBJ2-5, with TRBD1 matching over 7 bases. V lost 3 bases to trimming and J lost 5 bases; unmatched junction nucleotides: 10. The CDR3 runs 15 residues. The germline V gene encodes CDR1 SGHRS and CDR2 YFSETQ. The CDR3 DNA follows: TGCGCCAGCAGCTCGCCGACAGGGATGGCGGAGACCCAGTACTTC. Translated: CASSSPTGMAETQYF. Supplemented by reference TRBV5-1 and TRBJ2-5, the full variable domain reads KAGVTQTPRYLIKTRGQQVTLSCSPISGHRSVSWYQQTPGQGLQFLFEYFSETQRNKGNFPGRFSGRQFSNSRSEMNVSTLELGDSALYLCASSSPTGMAETQYFGPGTRLLVL.

The chain carries TRBV4-2 and TRBJ1-2; 8 nucleotides match TRBD1. The V and J ends lost 1 base and 0 bases, in that order; junction bases with no gene match: 19. The V gene's germline CDR1 is LGHNA and CDR2 YNFKEQ. The CDR3 totals 21 residues. Here the CDR3 reads CASSQGTTNRRGRESNYGYTF. The CDR3 coding sequence is TGTGCCAGCAGCCAAGGCACGACGAACCGCAGGGGGCGGGAATCTAACTATGGCTACACCTTC.

This sequence joins TRBV5-1 and TRBJ2-1; TRBD2 matches 10 bases. J was trimmed by 6 bases and V by 3 bases; bases with no gene match: 3. CDR1 and CDR2 (germline): SGHRS, YFSETQ. This CDR3 spans 14 amino acids. The CDR3 bases are TGCGCCAGCAGCTACAGCGGGGGGGCCAATGAGCAGTTCTTC. Protein sequence: CASSYSGGANEQFF.

The chain couples TRBV5-4 to TRBJ2-3, with D possibly matching TRBD2 (7 bases). Germline CDR1 is SGHNT and CDR2 is YYREEE (reference sequence). Trimming removed 4 bases from V and 7 bases from J, with 22 bases in between. There are 16 residues in the CDR3. The DNA of the CDR3 is TGTGCCAGCAGCCTTCCGAGGGGGGGGAGCGGGAATACGCAGTATTTT. Translated: CASSLPRGGSGNTQYF.

This clone showed up just a few times. The genes are TRBV10-3 and TRBJ2-2; D call uncertain. The germline V gene has CDR1 ENHRY and CDR2 SYGVKD. The CDR3 has 13 residues. The V end was cut by 4 bases, the J end by 1 base, with 4 bases between. CDR3 DNA sequence: TGTGCCATCAGTGGAGAGAACACCGGGGAGCTGTTTTTT. This gives the protein CAISGENTGELFF.

The chain links TRBV5-1 to TRBJ1-4; unclear D gene. V shed 0 bases and J shed 4 bases, with 7 bases lying between them. Germline-derived CDR1 and CDR2 are SGHRS and YFSETQ. The CDR3 is made up of 14 amino acids. Here the CDR3 DNA reads TGCGCCAGCAGCTTGGAGAGACATAATGAAAAACTGTTTTTT. Its protein is CASSLERHNEKLFF.

V and J are TRBV2 and TRBJ1-1; D is uncertain. The CDR3 sequence is 12 residues long. Trimming stripped 6 bases from V and 2 bases from J, with 7 bases between. Germline V gives CDR1 SNHLY, CDR2 FYNNEI. As DNA, the CDR3 is TGTGCCAGCAGGGAGTTCAACACTGAAGCTTTCTTT. It translates to CASREFNTEAFF.

V is TRBV19 and J is TRBJ1-5, with D perhaps matching TRBD1 (5 bases). The V gene's germline CDR1 is LNHDA and CDR2 SQIVND (reference sequence). CDR3 length: 14 residues. V lost 1 base and J 3 bases, leaving 7 bases between the germline ends. The CDR3 loop reads CASSIGGDNQPQHF. As DNA, the CDR3 is TGTGCCAGTAGTATAGGGGGGGACAATCAGCCCCAGCATTTT.

This chain joins TRBV6-6 and TRBJ2-7, with 7 positions matching TRBD1. With 6 bases clipped from V and 3 bases from J, the junction kept 5 bases outside the gene matches. Germline V gene sequence: CDR1 MNHNY, CDR2 SVGAGI (reference sequence). This CDR3 spans 13 amino acids. CDR3 loop: CASSPRDSYEQYF. The DNA of the CDR3 is TGTGCCAGCAGCCCCAGGGACAGCTACGAGCAGTACTTC.

J is TRBJ1-1 and V is TRBV6-1; TRBD1 agrees at 10 bases. The CDR3 has 14 residues. Germline values: CDR1 MNHNS, CDR2 SASEGT. V trimming: 6 bases; J trimming: 7 bases; junction bases outside the gene matches: 8. The CDR3 DNA reads TGTGCCAGCAGCACCGACAGGGGGCGAAGTGAAGCTTTCTTT. Its translation is CASSTDRGRSEAFF.

The rearrangement links TRBV12-5 to TRBJ1-1; TRBD1 agrees at 9 bases. CDR3 length: 16 amino acids. V trimming: 6 bases; J trimming: 4 bases; junction bases outside the gene matches: 12. Germline lookup yields CDR1 LGHNT and CDR2 FRNRAP. CDR3 DNA sequence: TGTGCTAGTGGCCGACTACAGGGGGCGGATAGCACTGAAGCTTTCTTT. Its translation is CASGRLQGADSTEAFF.

The V and J genes are TRBV30 and TRBJ2-2, with D possibly TRBD2 on 6 matching bases. CDR1 GTSNPN and CDR2 SVGIG come from the germline V gene (reference sequence). The CDR3 totals 14 residues. V was shortened by 6 bases and J by 1 base, with 12 bases between the two germline ends. In DNA form, the CDR3 reads TGTGCCTGTTCGGGACTGGTGAACACCGGGGAGCTGTTTTTT. This sequence encodes CACSGLVNTGELFF.